These T cell receptor beta chains were read from a single sample in a study of vaccination effects on CD4 cells after COVID-19. Clones were sequenced by immunoSEQ multiplex PCR, and TCRdb holds only the in-frame ones, with some missing. Altogether tens of thousands of clones are present, about four fifths being singletons, with the ten largest covering 5.6%. Their antigens remain unidentified. Specimen: CD4+ T cells from PBMCs cultured with SARS-CoV-2 spike peptides, collected after COVID-19 vaccination. Receptors originate from a human donor who received a COVID-19 vaccine. Some clones in this sample may be carry-over from other donors' samples. CDR3s include the opening cysteine and the closing phenylalanine or tryptophan. Each record gives: CDR3 DNA, CDR3 protein, V gene, J gene, D gene, clone size, CDR3 length. D genes are given only for firm matches. A clone size is listed for some rows: how often the clone was seen (once, few, many), or a class if it is expanded.

TGTGCCAGCAGCTTAGGGGGGGGCGGAGGGTCCTACAATGAGCAGTTCTTC	CASSLGGGGGSYNEQFF	TRBV11-3	TRBJ2-1	NA	NA	17
TGTGCCAGCAGAGAACCGGGACAGGGGGCTCGGGAGCTGTTTTTT	CASREPGQGARELFF	TRBV2	TRBJ2-2	TRBD1	once	15
TGCGCCAGTACAGGGTTTTCCTCCCAAGAGACCCAGTACTTC	CASTGFSSQETQYF	TRBV5-1	TRBJ2-5	NA	NA	14
TGTGCCAGCAGCCCGATCCAGGGGGCTGGTGGCTACACCTTC	CASSPIQGAGGYTF	TRBV5-8	TRBJ1-2	TRBD1	NA	14
TGTGCCAGCAGCCCAGGGTTGGTTCGGAACACCGGGGAGCTGTTTTTT	CASSPGLVRNTGELFF	TRBV14	TRBJ2-2	NA	NA	16
TGTGCCAGCAGTCCGGAGGACCTATGGACGGTGAACTATGGCTACACCTTC	CASSPEDLWTVNYGYTF	TRBV9	TRBJ1-2	NA	NA	17
TGCGCCAGCAGCCAAGATGAGAACAGGGCCTATGGCTACACCTTC	CASSQDENRAYGYTF	TRBV4-3	TRBJ1-2	NA	NA	15
TGTGCCAGCAGTTTCGGGAATCAGCCCCAGCATTTT	CASSFGNQPQHF	TRBV12-3/TRBV12-4	TRBJ1-5	NA	NA	12
TGTGCCAGCAGCTCCTCGGCAGGGGTTAATGGCTACACCTTC	CASSSSAGVNGYTF	TRBV7-8	TRBJ1-2	NA	NA	14
TGTGCCAGCAGGGCACAGGGGAGCGACTATGGCTACACCTTC	CASRAQGSDYGYTF	TRBV2	TRBJ1-2	TRBD1	NA	14
TGTGCCAGCAGCCCCGGGACTAGCGGGAGACGGGGCAATGAGCAGTTCTTC	CASSPGTSGRRGNEQFF	TRBV3-1/TRBV3-2	TRBJ2-1	TRBD2	once	17
TGTGCTAGTGGTTTGTCACCGGACGGAACGATGAACACTGAAGCTTTCTTT	CASGLSPDGTMNTEAFF	TRBV12-5	TRBJ1-1	NA	NA	17
TGTGCCAGCAGGGGGAGTGGGGGCACAGATACGCAGTATTTT	CASRGSGGTDTQYF	TRBV18	TRBJ2-3	NA	NA	14
TGTGCCAGTAGTATTATACCCCGAGCCCCCGCTGAAGCTTTCTTT	CASSIIPRAPAEAFF	TRBV19	TRBJ1-1	NA	NA	15
TGTGCCAGCAGTAGAGGTCAGGGGGTTGAAGCTTTCTTT	CASSRGQGVEAFF	TRBV12-3/TRBV12-4	TRBJ1-1	TRBD1	few	13
TGTGCCAGCAGCCGACCAAATCGCCTCGCTACGCAGTATTTT	CASSRPNRLATQYF	TRBV7-9	TRBJ2-3	NA	NA	14